Below, one T cell receptor (beta chain) is given with its context. Clones were read by immunoSEQ multiplex PCR, and TCRdb kept only the in-frame ones, dropping some. The data show roughly 150,000 clones, 85% seen once. The germline gives CDR1 MNHNY, CDR2 SVGAGI (reference sequence). V was shortened by 0 bases and J by 0 bases, with 8 bases between the two germline ends. The CDR3 spans 16 residues. The data are from a study of blood T cell repertoires in COVID-19. For the study at large: Material from acute and convalescent COVID-19 was sourced from the United States, Italy and Spain.

Sequences were obtained from peripheral blood. The receptor was derived from a woman between 45 and 60 years old with COVID-19, enrolled during active disease. The genes are TRBV6-6 and TRBJ1-4; D is undetermined. CDR3 sequence: CASSYSGSATNEKLFF. The CDR3 DNA reads TGTGCCAGCAGTTACTCTGGCAGCGCAACTAATGAAAAACTGTTTTTT.